The following is a T cell receptor (beta chain) sequence with its context. The sample holds one count of this clone. Its antigen has not been determined. No base-level quality is on record; no much larger clone is a single base apart. Collaborating institutions collected whole blood in K2EDTA tubes following their own protocols. For TCRbeta analysis, collaborators shipped samples in one of three forms: frozen whole blood, isolated PBMCs, or DNA extracted from either of those sample types. TCRbeta CDR3 regions were amplified from genomic DNA using the immunoSEQ Assay, a bias-controlled multiplex PCR. As for how the authors treated the data: Nucleated cell counts per sample were estimated from amplification of reference gene primers within the assay. To quantify the absolute abundance of each unique TCRbeta CDR3 rearrangement, sequence reads were collapsed and filtered. For each sample, productive Simpson clonality was calculated as the square root of Simpson's diversity index across productive rearrangements. TCRdb holds this immuneACCESS table with in-frame rearrangements only. Some clones are missing; in checked studies, unresolved V genes explain under half, and the rest has no known cause. V and J calls plus clone size are reproduced from that table; the DNA served to infer D and trimming. The sample table shows fewer than 90,000 clones, and 88% are seen once. 5.5% to 7.5% of the sample is in the top ten clones.

The CDR3 spans 15 residues, from the cysteine through the phenylalanine. The CDR3 DNA has 45 bases and is translated from base 1. The junction carries 11 bases between V and J, which are trimmed by 0 bases and 6 bases respectively. Sequences LNHDA (CDR1) and SQIVND (CDR2) are obtained from the germline V gene (reference sequence). These data belong to a study of blood T cell repertoires in COVID-19 (dated by TCRdb to 2018 to 2021). About the study as a whole: The collaborator samples originated in the United States, Italy and Spain and spanned the acute and convalescent phases of COVID-19. A de-identified subject ID, COVID-19 status, age in years and sex were almost always included in the sample metadata. Samples were obtained from the ongoing ImmuneRACE study (first 160 participants) and from approximately 1,200 subjects provided by 6 global collaborators. The dataset comprised deeply sampled blood TCRbeta repertoires from subjects exposed to, actively infected with, or recovered from COVID-19. The prospective study material was composed of cDNA or gDNA derived from T cells, B-cell-depleted T cells, or PBMCs. HLA class I and class II types, where available, came from metadata supplied by the sample provider rather than from assay-based typing. The repertoires were made available in a free public database intended to serve as a resource for research on the immune response to SARS-CoV-2.

Findings and caveats that apply to the study as a whole: The amount of clinical and demographic metadata varied by source and participant and was provided uncurated.

Sequencing used peripheral blood. The V and J segments used are TRBV19 and TRBJ2-2; D gene: possibly TRBD2, on 5 matching bases. This clonotype was obtained from a man aged 70-80 years with acute or convalescent COVID-19. The CDR3 corresponds to CASSIDNLAPGELFF. The DNA sequence follows: TGTGCCAGTAGTATAGATAATCTAGCCCCCGGGGAGCTGTTTTTT.